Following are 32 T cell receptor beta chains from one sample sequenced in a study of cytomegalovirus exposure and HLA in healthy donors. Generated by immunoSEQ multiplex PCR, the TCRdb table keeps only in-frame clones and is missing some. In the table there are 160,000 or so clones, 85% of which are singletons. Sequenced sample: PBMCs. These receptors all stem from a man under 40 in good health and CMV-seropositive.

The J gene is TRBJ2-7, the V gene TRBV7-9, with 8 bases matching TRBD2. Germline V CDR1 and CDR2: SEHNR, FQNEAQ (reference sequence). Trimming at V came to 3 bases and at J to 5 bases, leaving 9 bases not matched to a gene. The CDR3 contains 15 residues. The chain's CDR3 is CASSFSLAGGHEQYF. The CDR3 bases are TGTGCCAGCAGCTTTAGCTTGGCGGGGGGTCACGAGCAGTACTTC. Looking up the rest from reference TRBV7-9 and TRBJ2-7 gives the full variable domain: DTGVSQNPRHKITKRGQNVTFRCDPISEHNRLYWYRQTLGQGPEFLTYFQNEAQLEKSRLLSDRFSAERPKGSFSTLEIQRTEQGDSAMYLCASSFSLAGGHEQYFGPGTRLTVT.

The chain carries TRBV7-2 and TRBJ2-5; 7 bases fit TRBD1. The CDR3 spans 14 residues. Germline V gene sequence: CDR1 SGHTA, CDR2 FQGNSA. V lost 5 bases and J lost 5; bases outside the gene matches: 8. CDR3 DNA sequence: TGTGCCAGCAGCCCCAGACAGGGTCGGGAGACCCAGTACTTC. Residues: CASSPRQGRETQYF.

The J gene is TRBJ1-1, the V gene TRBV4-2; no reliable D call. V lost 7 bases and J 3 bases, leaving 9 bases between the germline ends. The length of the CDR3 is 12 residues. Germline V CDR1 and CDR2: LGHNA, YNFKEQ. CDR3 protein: CASTAIDTEAFF. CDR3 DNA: TGTGCCAGCACTGCGATCGACACTGAAGCTTTCTTT.

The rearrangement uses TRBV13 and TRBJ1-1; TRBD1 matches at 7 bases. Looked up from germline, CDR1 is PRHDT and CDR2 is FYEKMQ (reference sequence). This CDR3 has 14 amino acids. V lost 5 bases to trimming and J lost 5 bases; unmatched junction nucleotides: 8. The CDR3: CASSEGQVFTEAFF. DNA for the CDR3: TGTGCCAGCAGCGAAGGACAGGTATTTACTGAAGCTTTCTTT.

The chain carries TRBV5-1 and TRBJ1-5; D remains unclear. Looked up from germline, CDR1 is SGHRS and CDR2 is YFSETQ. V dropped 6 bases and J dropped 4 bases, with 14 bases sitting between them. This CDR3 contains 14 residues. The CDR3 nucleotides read TGCGCCAGCACCATGGACCCGGGGAATCAGCCCCAGCATTTT. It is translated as CASTMDPGNQPQHF.

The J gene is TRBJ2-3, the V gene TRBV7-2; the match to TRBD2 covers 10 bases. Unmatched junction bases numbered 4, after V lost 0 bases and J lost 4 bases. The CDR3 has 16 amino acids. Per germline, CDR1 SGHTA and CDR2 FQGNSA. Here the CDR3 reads CASSLAPSGGSDTQYF. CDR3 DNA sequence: TGTGCCAGCAGCTTAGCGCCTAGCGGGGGATCAGATACGCAGTATTTT. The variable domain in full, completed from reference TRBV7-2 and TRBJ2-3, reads GAGVSQSPSNKVTEKGKDVELRCDPISGHTALYWYRQSLGQGLEFLIYFQGNSAPDKSGLPSDRFSAERTGGSVSTLTIQRTQQEDSAVYLCASSLAPSGGSDTQYFGPGTRLTVL.

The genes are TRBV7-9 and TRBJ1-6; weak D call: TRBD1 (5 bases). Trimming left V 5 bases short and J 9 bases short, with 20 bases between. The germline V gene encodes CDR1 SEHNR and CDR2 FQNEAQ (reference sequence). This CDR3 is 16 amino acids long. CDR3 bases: TGTGCCAGCAGCCCTCAGGGAACTCTGCATAGTTCACCCCTCCACTTT. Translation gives CASSPQGTLHSSPLHF.

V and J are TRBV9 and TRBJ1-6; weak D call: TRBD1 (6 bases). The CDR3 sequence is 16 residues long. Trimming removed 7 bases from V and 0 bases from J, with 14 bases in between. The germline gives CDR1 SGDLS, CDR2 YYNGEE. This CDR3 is CASGRDTISYNSPLHF. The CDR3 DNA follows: TGTGCCAGCGGGAGGGACACCATCTCCTATAATTCACCCCTCCACTTT.

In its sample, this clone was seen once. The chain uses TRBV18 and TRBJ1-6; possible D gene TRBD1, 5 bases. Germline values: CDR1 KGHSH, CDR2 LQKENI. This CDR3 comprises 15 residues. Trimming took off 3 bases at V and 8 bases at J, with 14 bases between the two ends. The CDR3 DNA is TGTGCCAGCTCACCTAGTCGGCAAGGGGATTCACCCCTCCACTTT. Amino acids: CASSPSRQGDSPLHF.

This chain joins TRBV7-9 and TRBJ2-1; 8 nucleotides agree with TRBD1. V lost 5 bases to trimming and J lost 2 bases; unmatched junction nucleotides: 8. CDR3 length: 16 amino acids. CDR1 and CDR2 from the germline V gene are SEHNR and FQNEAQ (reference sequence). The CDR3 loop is CASSALTGDPYNEQFF. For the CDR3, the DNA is TGTGCCAGCAGCGCACTGACAGGGGATCCCTACAATGAGCAGTTCTTC.

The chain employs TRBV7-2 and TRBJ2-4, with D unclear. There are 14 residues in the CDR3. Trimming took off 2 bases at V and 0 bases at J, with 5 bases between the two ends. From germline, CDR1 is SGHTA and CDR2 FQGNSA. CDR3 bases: TGTGCCAGCAGCTTACCGGGAGCCAAAAACATTCAGTACTTC. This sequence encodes CASSLPGAKNIQYF.

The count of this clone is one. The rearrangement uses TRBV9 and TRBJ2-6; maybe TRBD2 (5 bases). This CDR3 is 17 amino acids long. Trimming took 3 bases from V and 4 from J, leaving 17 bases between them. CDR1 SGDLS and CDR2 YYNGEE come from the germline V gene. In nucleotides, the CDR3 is TGTGCCAGCAGCGATAACCCCGAGAGGGCGGGGGCCAACGTCCTGACTTTC. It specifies CASSDNPERAGANVLTF. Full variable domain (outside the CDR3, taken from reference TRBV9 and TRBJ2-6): DSGVTQTPKHLITATGQRVTLRCSPRSGDLSVYWYQQSLDQGLQFLIQYYNGEERAKGNILERFSAQQFPDLHSELNLSSLELGDSALYFCASSDNPERAGANVLTFGAGSRLTVL.

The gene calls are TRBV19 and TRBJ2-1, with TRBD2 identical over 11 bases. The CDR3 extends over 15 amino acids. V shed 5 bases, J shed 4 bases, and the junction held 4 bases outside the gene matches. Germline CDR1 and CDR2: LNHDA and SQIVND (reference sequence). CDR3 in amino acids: CASSLAGGTYNEQFF. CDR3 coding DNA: TGTGCCAGTAGTCTAGCGGGGGGCACATACAATGAGCAGTTCTTC.

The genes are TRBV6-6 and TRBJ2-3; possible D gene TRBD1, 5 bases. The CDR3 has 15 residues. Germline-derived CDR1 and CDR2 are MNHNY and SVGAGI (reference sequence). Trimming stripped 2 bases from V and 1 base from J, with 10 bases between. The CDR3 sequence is CASSYNPRGTDTQYF. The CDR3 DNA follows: TGTGCCAGCAGTTACAATCCCAGGGGCACAGATACGCAGTATTTT.

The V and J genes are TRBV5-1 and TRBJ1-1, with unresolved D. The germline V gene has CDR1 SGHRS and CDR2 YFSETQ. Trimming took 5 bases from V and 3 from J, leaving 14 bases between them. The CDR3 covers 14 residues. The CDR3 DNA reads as TGCGCCAGCAGACGTCGGGGAGGCGACACTGAAGCTTTCTTT. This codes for CASRRRGGDTEAFF.

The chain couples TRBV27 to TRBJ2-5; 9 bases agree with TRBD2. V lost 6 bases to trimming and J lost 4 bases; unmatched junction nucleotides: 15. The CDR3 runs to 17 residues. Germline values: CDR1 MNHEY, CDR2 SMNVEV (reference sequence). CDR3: CASSPIRSRGGRETQYF. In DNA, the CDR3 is TGTGCCAGCAGCCCTATTAGATCGCGGGGGGGCCGAGAGACCCAGTACTTC.

CDR3 bases: TGTGCCAGTAGTAGGAGTCGCCGGGCCGGGGAGCTGTTTTTT. Translation gives CASSRSRRAGELFF. This chain joins TRBV19 and TRBJ2-2; D remains ambiguous. This CDR3 comprises 14 residues. CDR1 is LNHDA, CDR2 SQIVND, per germline (reference sequence). V was shortened by 4 bases and J by 6 bases, with 12 bases between the two germline ends.

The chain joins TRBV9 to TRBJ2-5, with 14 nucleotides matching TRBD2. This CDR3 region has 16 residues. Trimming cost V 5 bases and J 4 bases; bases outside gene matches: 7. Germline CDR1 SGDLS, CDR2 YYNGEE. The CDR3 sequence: CASSGLAGGRVETQYF. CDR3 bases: TGTGCCAGCAGTGGACTAGCGGGGGGACGGGTAGAGACCCAGTACTTC.

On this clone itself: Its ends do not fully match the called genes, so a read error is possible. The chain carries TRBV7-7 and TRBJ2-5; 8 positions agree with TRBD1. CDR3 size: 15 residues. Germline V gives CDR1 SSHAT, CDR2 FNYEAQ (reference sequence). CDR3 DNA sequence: TGTGCTAGCAGCTCCGGACAGGGTAGGGGAGAGACCCAGTACTTC. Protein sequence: CASSSGQGRGETQYF. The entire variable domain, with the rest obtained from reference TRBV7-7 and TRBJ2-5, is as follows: GAGVSQSPRYKVTKRGQDVTLRCDPISSHATLYWYQQALGQGPEFLTYFNYEAQPDKSGLPSDRFSAERPEGSISTLTIQRTEQRDSAMYRCASSSGQGRGETQYFGPGTRLLVL.

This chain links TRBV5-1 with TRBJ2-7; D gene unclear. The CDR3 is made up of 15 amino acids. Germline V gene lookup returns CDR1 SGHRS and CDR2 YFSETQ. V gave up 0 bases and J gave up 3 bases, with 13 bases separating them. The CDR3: CASSLDAVPNYEQYF. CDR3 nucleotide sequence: TGCGCCAGCAGCTTGGACGCAGTTCCCAACTACGAGCAGTACTTC. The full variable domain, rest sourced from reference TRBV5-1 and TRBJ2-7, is KAGVTQTPRYLIKTRGQQVTLSCSPISGHRSVSWYQQTPGQGLQFLFEYFSETQRNKGNFPGRFSGRQFSNSRSEMNVSTLELGDSALYLCASSLDAVPNYEQYFGPGTRLTVT.

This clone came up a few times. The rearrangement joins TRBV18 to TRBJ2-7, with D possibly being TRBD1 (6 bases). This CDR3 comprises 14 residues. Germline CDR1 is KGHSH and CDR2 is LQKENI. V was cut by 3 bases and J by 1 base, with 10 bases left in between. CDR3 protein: CASSPGTTSYEQYF. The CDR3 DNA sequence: TGTGCCAGCTCACCCGGGACAACATCCTACGAGCAGTACTTC.

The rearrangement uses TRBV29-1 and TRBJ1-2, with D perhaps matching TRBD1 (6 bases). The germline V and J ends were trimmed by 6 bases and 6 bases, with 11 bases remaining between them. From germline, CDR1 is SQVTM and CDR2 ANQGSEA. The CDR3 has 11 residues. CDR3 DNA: TGCAGCGTCCCACAGGGAGATGGCTACACCTTC. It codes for CSVPQGDGYTF.

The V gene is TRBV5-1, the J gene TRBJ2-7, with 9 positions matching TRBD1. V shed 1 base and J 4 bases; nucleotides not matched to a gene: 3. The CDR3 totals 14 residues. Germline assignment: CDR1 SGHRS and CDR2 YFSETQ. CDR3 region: CASSLQQGAYEQYF. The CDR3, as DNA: TGCGCCAGCAGCTTGCAACAGGGGGCTTACGAGCAGTACTTC.

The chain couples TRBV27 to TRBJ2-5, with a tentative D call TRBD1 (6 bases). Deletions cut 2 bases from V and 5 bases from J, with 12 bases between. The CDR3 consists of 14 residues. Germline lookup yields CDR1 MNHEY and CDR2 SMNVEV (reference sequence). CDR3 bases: TGTGCCAGCAGTTTACAGGGGCGGTTGGAGACCCAGTACTTC. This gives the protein CASSLQGRLETQYF.

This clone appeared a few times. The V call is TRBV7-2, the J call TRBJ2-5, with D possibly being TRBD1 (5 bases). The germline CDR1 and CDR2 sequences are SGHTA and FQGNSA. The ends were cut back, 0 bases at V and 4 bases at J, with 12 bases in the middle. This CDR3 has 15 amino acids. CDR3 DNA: TGTGCCAGCAGCTTAGCGGGCCAGGGCAGAGAGACCCAGTACTTC. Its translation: CASSLAGQGRETQYF.

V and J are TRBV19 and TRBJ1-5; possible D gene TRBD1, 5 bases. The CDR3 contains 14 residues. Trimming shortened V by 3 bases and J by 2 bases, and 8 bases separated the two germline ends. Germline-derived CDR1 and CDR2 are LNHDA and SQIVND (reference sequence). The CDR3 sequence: CASSMPRGNQPQHF. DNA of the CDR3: TGTGCCAGTAGTATGCCCAGGGGCAATCAGCCCCAGCATTTT.

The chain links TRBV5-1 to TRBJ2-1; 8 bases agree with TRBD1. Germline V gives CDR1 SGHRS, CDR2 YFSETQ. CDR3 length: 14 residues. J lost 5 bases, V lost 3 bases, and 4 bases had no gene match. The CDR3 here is CASSYGTGDNEQFF. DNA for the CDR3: TGCGCCAGCAGCTACGGGACAGGAGACAATGAGCAGTTCTTC.

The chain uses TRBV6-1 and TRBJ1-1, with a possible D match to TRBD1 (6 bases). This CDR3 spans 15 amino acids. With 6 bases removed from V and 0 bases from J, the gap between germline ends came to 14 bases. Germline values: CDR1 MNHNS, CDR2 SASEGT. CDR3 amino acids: CASSEPGHLNTEAFF. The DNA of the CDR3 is TGTGCCAGCAGCGAACCGGGACACTTGAACACTGAAGCTTTCTTT.

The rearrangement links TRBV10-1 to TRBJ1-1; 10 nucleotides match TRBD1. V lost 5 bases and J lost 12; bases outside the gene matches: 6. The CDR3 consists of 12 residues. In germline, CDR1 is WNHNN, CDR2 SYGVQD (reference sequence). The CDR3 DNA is TGCGCCAGCAGTTTTCCGGGACAGGGGACTTTCTTT. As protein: CASSFPGQGTFF.

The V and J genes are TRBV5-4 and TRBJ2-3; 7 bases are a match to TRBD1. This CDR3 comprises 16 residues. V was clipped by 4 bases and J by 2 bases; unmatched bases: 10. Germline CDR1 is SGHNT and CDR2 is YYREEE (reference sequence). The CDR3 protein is CASSTRTGGATDTQYF. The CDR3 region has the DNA TGTGCCAGCAGCACACGGACAGGTGGGGCCACAGATACGCAGTATTTT.

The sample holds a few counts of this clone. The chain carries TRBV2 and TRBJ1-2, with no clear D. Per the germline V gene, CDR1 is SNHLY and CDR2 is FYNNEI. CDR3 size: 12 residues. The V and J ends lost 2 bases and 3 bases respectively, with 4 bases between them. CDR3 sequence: CASSETDYGYTF. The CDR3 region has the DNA TGTGCCAGCAGTGAAACAGACTATGGCTACACCTTC.

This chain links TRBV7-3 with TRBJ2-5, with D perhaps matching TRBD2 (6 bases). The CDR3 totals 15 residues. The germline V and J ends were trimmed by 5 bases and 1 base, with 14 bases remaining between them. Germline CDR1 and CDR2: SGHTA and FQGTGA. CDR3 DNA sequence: TGTGCCAGCAGCCCTTGGGGGGACCTCCAAGAGACCCAGTACTTC. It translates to CASSPWGDLQETQYF. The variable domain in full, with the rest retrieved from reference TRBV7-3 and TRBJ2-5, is GAGVSQTPSNKVTEKGKYVELRCDPISGHTALYWYRQSLGQGPEFLIYFQGTGAADDSGLPNDRFFAVRPEGSVSTLKIQRTERGDSAVYLCASSPWGDLQETQYFGPGTRLLVL.